Listed below are T cell receptor beta chains from one sample, sequenced in a study of OX40 agonist ivuxolimab in advanced cancers. Sequencing used immunoSEQ multiplex PCR; TCRdb keeps in-frame clones, though not all of them. Of approximately 50,000 clones in the sample, around 83% were seen once. The sample was CD4+ or CD8+ T cells sorted from blood, taken in a trial of the OX40 agonist ivuxolimab. The receptor source for this set is an adult with an advanced solid tumor such as melanoma, head and neck, liver or kidney cancer. Each CDR3 is given with its conserved first and last residue.

V: TRBV19; CDR3: CASHGGPVWGYTF
V: TRBV27; CDR3: CASSLYPGARPSEQFF
V: TRBV5-4; CDR3: CASSLDGGGARVDTQYF
V: TRBV28; CDR3: CASSPRTWEGNQPQHF
V: TRBV6-6; CDR3: CASSNSDAGQTQYF
V: TRBV6-5; CDR3: CASSPRTGNTEAFF
V: TRBV5-1; CDR3: CASSADRGRAEAFF
V: TRBV27; CDR3: CASSIPGQIYEQYF
V: TRBV19; CDR3: CASSSGTQGAYGYTF
V: TRBV28; CDR3: CASSFDRKGEAFF
V: TRBV18; CDR3: CASSPEKGTDTQYF
V: TRBV9; CDR3: CASNLLAGVGTDTQYF
V: TRBV9; CDR3: CATSQRSNPSYNEQFF
V: TRBV5-1; CDR3: CASSLVLYQETQYF
V: TRBV29-1; CDR3: CSVEGGGADTQYF
V: TRBV6-5; CDR3: CASSSGGFYGYTF
V: TRBV6-5; CDR3: CASSYSFGVTGNTIYF
V: TRBV4-1; CDR3: CASSRLTGRVNEQFF